The 19 T cell receptor beta chains below were found in one sample sequenced in a study of CD8 T cells in Susac syndrome. A quantity of about 0.5 to 1 ug RNA underwent reverse transcription using random hexamers. MiXCR, run by TCRdb on the immunoSEQ multiplex PCR reads, gives a single entry per CDR3 protein. In the table there are 200,000 or so distinct CDR3 sequences, approximately 95% of which are singletons. Sequencing input: CD4+ T cells from PBMCs. These receptors were taken from a human donor with multiple sclerosis.

The CDR3 reads CASRLWTGNYNEQFF. CDR3 coding DNA: TGTGCCAGCAGATTATGGACAGGGAACTACAATGAGCAGTTCTTC. The genes are TRBV7-2 and TRBJ2-1, with 8 bases matching TRBD1. Trimming at V came to 6 bases and at J to 3 bases, leaving 7 bases not matched to a gene. The CDR3 has 15 residues. Germline assignment: CDR1 SGHTA and CDR2 FQGNSA.

This rearrangement joins TRBV7-9 to TRBJ1-6, with D possibly being TRBD1 (5 bases). Deletions cut 4 bases from V and 9 bases from J, with 19 bases between. From germline, CDR1 is SEHNR and CDR2 FQNEAQ (reference sequence). This CDR3 contains 16 residues. Written as DNA, the CDR3 is TGTGCCAGCAGCTCCAATCGGCTCACCGGGGGTTCACCCCTCCACTTT. It yields the protein CASSSNRLTGGSPLHF.

The chain is built from TRBV5-1 and TRBJ2-2; D perhaps matches TRBD1 (5 bases). Trimming left V 1 base short and J 2 bases short, with 9 bases between. This CDR3 comprises 15 residues. CDR1 and CDR2 (germline): SGHRS, YFSETQ. CDR3 sequence (DNA): TGCGCCAGCAGCTTGAGACAGCTTAACACCGGGGAGCTGTTTTTT. Translation: CASSLRQLNTGELFF.

The V gene is TRBV9, the J gene TRBJ2-3; D uncertain. CDR3 length equals 13 residues. V shed 3 bases and J shed 0 bases, with 5 bases lying between them. Germline V CDR1 and CDR2: SGDLS, YYNGEE. CDR3 bases: TGTGCCAGCAGCGCAACTAGCACAGATACGCAGTATTTT. Translating it yields CASSATSTDTQYF.

V is TRBV30 and J is TRBJ1-2, with 7 bases matching TRBD1. This CDR3 comprises 13 residues. Germline CDR1 and CDR2: GTSNPN and SVGIG (reference sequence). Losses at the gene ends were 3 bases for V and 4 bases for J; bases not matched to a gene: 5. The CDR3 coding sequence is TGTGCCTGGAGGAGAGAGGGGGCCTATGGCTACACCTTC. The encoded protein is CAWRREGAYGYTF.

The V gene is TRBV12-3 or TRBV12-4, the J gene TRBJ2-4; a weak D match, TRBD2 (5 bases). V gave up 6 bases and J gave up 0 bases, with 6 bases separating them. There are 13 residues in the CDR3. CDR3 sequence reads: CASRSGAKNIQYF. The DNA of the CDR3 is TGTGCCAGCAGGAGCGGAGCCAAAAACATTCAGTACTTC.

The gene calls are TRBV4-1 and TRBJ2-7, with D possibly being TRBD1 or TRBD2 (7 bases each). V shed 4 bases and J shed 0 bases, with 16 bases lying between them. Per germline, CDR1 MGHRA and CDR2 YSYEKL. The length of the CDR3 is 16 residues. The CDR3 DNA follows: TGCGCCAGCAGCCCCTCTGGCAGGGGGGGCTCCTACGAGCAGTACTTC. Translating gives CASSPSGRGGSYEQYF.

The chain links TRBV3-1 to TRBJ1-5; D possibly corresponds to TRBD1 (6 bases). CDR3 size: 14 residues. The germline V and J ends were trimmed by 4 bases and 0 bases, with 7 bases remaining between them. Germline V CDR1 and CDR2: LGHDT, YNNKEL (reference sequence). The chain's CDR3 is CASSPDSSNQPQHF. The CDR3 coding sequence is TGTGCCAGCAGCCCGGACAGTAGCAATCAGCCCCAGCATTTT.

This clonotype was observed a few times. The chain employs TRBV6-5 and TRBJ1-2; the match to TRBD1 covers 7 bases. J lost 4 bases, V lost 2 bases, and 4 bases had no gene match. The germline gives CDR1 MNHEY, CDR2 SVGAGI. This CDR3 contains 14 residues. The CDR3 loop reads CASSYRGQSYGYTF. The CDR3 nucleotides are TGTGCCAGCAGTTACCGGGGACAGTCCTATGGCTACACCTTC.

The gene calls are TRBV3-1 and TRBJ1-1; TRBD1 might be the D (6 bases). Trimming removed 8 bases at V and 2 bases at J, with 12 bases between. This CDR3 spans 13 amino acids. CDR1 and CDR2 from the germline V gene are LGHDT and YNNKEL (reference sequence). The CDR3 here is CASWEGENTEAFF. For the CDR3, the DNA is TGTGCCAGCTGGGAGGGGGAAAACACTGAAGCTTTCTTT.

CDR3 nucleotides: TGTGCCAGCAGCTTAGAGGACAGGGACCCCTACGAGCAGTACTTC. Its protein is CASSLEDRDPYEQYF. The J gene is TRBJ2-7, the V gene TRBV11-3; the match to TRBD1 covers 8 bases. The V gene end was trimmed by 0 bases and the J gene end by 2 bases; junction bases not matched to a gene: 3. The germline V gene encodes CDR1 SGHNT and CDR2 YENEEA. The length of the CDR3 is 15 residues.

The V gene is TRBV7-2, the J gene TRBJ2-7; TRBD1 or TRBD2 may be the D gene (5 bases each). Germline lookup yields CDR1 SGHTA and CDR2 FQGNSA. V shed 5 bases and J shed 5 bases, with 19 bases lying between them. This CDR3 has 15 amino acids. In DNA, the CDR3 is TGTGCCAGCAGCCCCCGGGGCCTCTACCTTGACGAGCAGTACTTC. The encoded protein is CASSPRGLYLDEQYF.

This clonotype has just a few counts. At one of its ends the junction is not consistent with the germline gene, which may arise from a read error. The chain has TRBV7-9 and TRBJ2-5; 10 bases are shared with TRBD2. Germline V lookup: CDR1 SEHNR, CDR2 FQNEAQ (reference sequence). The CDR3 length is 14 residues. Written as DNA, the CDR3 is TGTGCCAGCAGCGTAGCGGGGGGCGGCGAGACCCAGTACTTC. Residues: CASSVAGGGETQYF.

This clonotype appeared a single time. The CDR3 nucleotides read TGCAGCATCCGGGACGTCCACGAGCAGTACTTC. This codes for CSIRDVHEQYF. V and J are TRBV29-1 and TRBJ2-7; either TRBD1 or TRBD2 may fit D (5 bases each). The germline V gene has CDR1 SQVTM and CDR2 ANQGSEA. This CDR3 spans 11 amino acids. Trimming cost V 8 bases and J 5 bases, with 13 bases left between them.

The chain joins TRBV10-2 to TRBJ1-1; a possible D gene is TRBD1 (5 bases). The V and J ends lost 8 bases and 1 base respectively, with 14 bases between them. Germline V gives CDR1 WSHSY, CDR2 SAAADI. This CDR3 is built from 14 residues. The CDR3 DNA follows: TGCGCCAGCGGTACCTCGACAGAGAACACTGAAGCTTTCTTT. The encoded protein is CASGTSTENTEAFF.

The chain links TRBV4-3 to TRBJ2-3; D may be TRBD1 (5 bases). The germline V and J ends were trimmed by 3 bases and 4 bases, with 14 bases remaining between them. This CDR3 region has 15 residues. Germline V gene data show CDR1 as LGHNA and CDR2 as YSLEER. The CDR3 nucleotides read TGCGCCAGCAGCCATTCAGGGCGAGGCGCAGATACGCAGTATTTT. Protein product: CASSHSGRGADTQYF.

The chain combines TRBV29-1 with TRBJ2-7; D is perhaps TRBD1 (6 bases). The CDR3 covers 12 residues. Germline loops: CDR1 SQVTM, CDR2 ANQGSEA. V was trimmed by 7 bases and J by 3 bases, leaving 13 bases between them. Here the CDR3 reads CSAGQSSYEQYF. The CDR3 DNA reads as TGCAGCGCCGGACAGTCCAGCTACGAGCAGTACTTC.

V gene TRBV29-1 combines with J gene TRBJ1-2; D is undetermined. This CDR3 is built from 15 residues. V lost 1 base, J lost 0 bases, and 12 bases lay in between. Germline CDR1 is SQVTM and CDR2 is ANQGSEA. The CDR3 spells CSVEAIQASNYGYTF. CDR3 in DNA: TGCAGCGTTGAAGCGATCCAGGCCTCTAACTATGGCTACACCTTC.

The chain has TRBV7-2 and TRBJ2-7; no firm D call. CDR1 is SGHTA, CDR2 FQGNSA, per germline. There are 13 residues in the CDR3. The V end lost 1 base, the J end lost 3 bases, and 7 bases lay between the germline ends. CDR3: CASSLEWNYEQYF. The CDR3 coding sequence is TGTGCCAGCAGCTTAGAGTGGAACTACGAGCAGTACTTC.